This paragraph reports one T cell receptor beta chain. This clonotype was counted a few times. What this receptor recognizes is not known. Base-call qualities are not available, and no considerably larger clone is one nucleotide away. The data stem from a study of T cell repertoires in cytomegalovirus infection (dated by TCRdb to the late 2010s). In terms of the full investigation: The peptide stimulations were aimed at well-studied HLA-B-restricted epitopes as well as recently identified HLA-C-restricted CMV epitopes, whose presentation resists viral immunomodulation. Because public TCR beta signatures pointed to carriage of CMV infection together with the matching HLA type, the HLA type of each donor mattered for the analysis. On the study overall, not on this receptor specifically: Cumulative frequency of public TCR beta family members discriminated carriers of CMV infection plus the relevant HLA type in this cohort and an independent approximately 340-donor cohort. The ex vivo response was dominated by HLA-C-restricted CMV-specific TCR beta clonotypes, which also provided the single most frequent clonotype in two of eight donors.

Instrument on record: Illumina HiSeq 1500. TCRdb reprocessed the public reads (quality trimming at Q25 with fastp, clone calling with MiXCR) and kept in-frame beta chains. Rows with a matching CDR3 protein are joined into one entry that keeps the most common DNA and genes. The sample includes fewer than 900,000 distinct CDR3 sequences, with 25% to 30% observed a single time. Of the sample, under 15% is held by the ten largest clones. The label giving this sample's treatment or condition can be read as: in vitro stimulation with specific CMV peptide epitopes to enrich CMV-specific T cells. V gives up 4 bases and J gives up 0 bases, and the segment between their germline ends measures 13 bases. CDR1 is given as SGHVS and CDR2 as FQNEAQ, both from the germline V gene. The cysteine opens and the phenylalanine closes a CDR3 of 15 amino acids. Here the CDR3 DNA is all that survives: 45 bases in frame from base 1.

Sequenced here: cultured CD8+ T cells from PBMCs, sampled from culture after CMV antigen stimulation. The TCR originated in a human donor in good health (CMV status not recorded). Some clones in this sample may be carry-over from other donors' samples. This receptor chain uses TRBV7-8 and TRBJ2-7, and the D gene may be TRBD2, 7 bases matching. The nucleotides read TGTGCCAGCAGCTGGTCTCGGGGGGCCTCCTACGAGCAGTACTTC. Its protein product is CASSWSRGASYEQYF.